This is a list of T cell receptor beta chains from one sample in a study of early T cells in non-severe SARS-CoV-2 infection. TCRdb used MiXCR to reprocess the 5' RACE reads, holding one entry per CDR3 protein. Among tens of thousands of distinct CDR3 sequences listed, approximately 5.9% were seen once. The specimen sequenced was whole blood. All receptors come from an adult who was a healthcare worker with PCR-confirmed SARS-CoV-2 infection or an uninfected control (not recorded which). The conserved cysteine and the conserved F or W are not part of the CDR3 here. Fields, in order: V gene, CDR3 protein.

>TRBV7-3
ASSFHEQF
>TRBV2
ASRDSRNSPLH
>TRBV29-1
SVVGIPYEQY
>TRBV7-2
ASSLTRDNIHTIY
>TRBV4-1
ASSQGGTVNTEAF
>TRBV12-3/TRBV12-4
ASRLSSSYNSPLH
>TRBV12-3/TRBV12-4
ASSPNTGSRGYT
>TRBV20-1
SARGTSGSPEQF
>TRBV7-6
ASSLGGGAQNEQF
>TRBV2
ASSEYGSGLAKNIQY
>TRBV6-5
ASKTSAQNSEQF
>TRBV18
ASHAGEGAF
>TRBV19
ASSDAGTYNSPLH
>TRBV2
ASSDRQPGVDGYT
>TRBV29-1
SVDIHPGTEQF
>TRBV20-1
SASFSSYEQY
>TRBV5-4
ASSFVQGSYNEQF
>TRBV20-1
SASTTEAF
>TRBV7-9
ASSQSGRGNSEQY
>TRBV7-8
ASSLMSIRGRANYGYT
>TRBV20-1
SAPVLAGWGDTQY
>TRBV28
ASSTDRGGSANEKLF
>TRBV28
ASRGGSTEAF